This TCR beta chain was profiled in a study of blood T cell repertoires in COVID-19. Whole-study context: Researchers got acute and convalescent COVID-19 samples from the United States, Italy and Spain.

Followed longitudinally, the Seattle patients had been enrolled during active infection. The junction had 2 bases not matched to a gene; V was cut back by 0 bases and J by 2 bases. The CDR3 is 16 amino acids. From germline, CDR1 is LGHNA and CDR2 YNFKEQ. Authors' data handling: Estimation of nucleated cell counts was performed using reference gene primer amplification. Using immunoSEQ multiplex PCR, the repertoire was profiled, and TCRdb retains in-frame clones only, with some absent. D and trimming were read from the DNA, whereas the V and J calls and clone size are those reported in that table. In the table there are tens of thousands of clones, 87% of which are singletons.

The sample taken for sequencing was peripheral blood. The sequence was collected from a woman aged 55-70 years with COVID-19, enrolled during active disease. The chain has TRBV4-2 and TRBJ2-3; 10 nucleotides align to TRBD1. CDR3 sequence (DNA): TGTGCCAGCAGCCAAGAGGACAGGGGGTACACAGATACGCAGTATTTT. Its protein product is CASSQEDRGYTDTQYF.